This T cell receptor beta chain was sequenced in a study of T cells in Graves' hyperthyroidism and ophthalmopathy. The CDR3 has 12 amino acids. V shed 8 bases, J shed 3 bases, and the junction held 7 bases outside the gene matches. Germline V gives CDR1 SQVTM, CDR2 ANQGSEA. Of note for this clonotype: The antigen remains unidentified.

TCR beta CDR3 sequences were amplified from RNA transcripts. HTBI primers were employed in a first-round RT-PCR of the TCR CDR3. One entry per CDR3 protein results from TCRdb running MiXCR on the multiplex PCR reads. The data contain approximately 510,000 distinct CDR3 sequences, approximately 48% of them singletons. General study results and limits: Most expanded thyroid clonotypes above 0.001 also appeared in blood.

J is TRBJ2-7 and V is TRBV29-1; TRBD1 matches at 7 bases. The sequencing input was peripheral blood or thyroid tissue (not recorded which). This clonotype was sampled from an adult woman with Graves' disease, either hyperthyroidism or ophthalmopathy (not recorded which). The DNA for the CDR3 is TGCAGCCTATTGGACAGGAACTACGAGCAGTACTTC. Translated: CSLLDRNYEQYF.